This record concerns one T cell receptor (beta chain) sequence. As yet, its antigen is unknown. Time point: blood 2 weeks post-SBRT. The treatment is: 15 Gy SBRT to primary tumor, nephrectomy 4 weeks later. The patient's renal cell carcinoma had clear cell pathology. The data stem from a study of radiation and T cells in renal cell carcinoma. Study-wide results and caveats: Top tumor clonotypes rose in blood 2 weeks post-radiation, then contracted. No pretreatment tumor biopsies were available for baseline clonotypes.

Germline CDR1 reads ENHRY; CDR2 reads SYGVKD. The J segment lost 8 bases and the V segment lost 7 bases, leaving 11 bases of the junction unmatched. The CDR3 has 14 residues. The assay was immunoSEQ multiplex PCR, and TCRdb's table has in-frame clones only and misses some. The sample includes over 60,000 clones, roughly 72% seen only once; the top ten take roughly 7%. The source material was blood, sampled from a patient whose treatment included radiotherapy and nephrectomy. The clonotype comes from a man aged 55 to 69 with renal cell carcinoma. The V and J genes are TRBV10-3 and TRBJ2-4; TRBD2 aligns across 7 bases. CDR3 sequence reads: CAIKGGTSKDIQYF. In DNA, the CDR3 is TGTGCCATCAAGGGAGGGACCTCGAAGGACATTCAGTACTTC.